The rows below give T cell receptor beta chains drawn from one sample of a study of T cells in Graves' hyperthyroidism and ophthalmopathy. TCRdb fed the multiplex PCR reads into MiXCR, producing one record per CDR3 protein. Here the sample spans about 640,000 distinct CDR3 sequences, less than 25% being singletons. Sample: blood. The receptors were gathered from a man aged 25-45 years with Graves' ophthalmopathy. Both conserved end residues are part of each CDR3. Fields, in order: V gene, J gene, CDR3 protein.

V gene: TRBV6-2/TRBV6-3; J gene: TRBJ1-4; CDR3 protein: CASSYGRLREKLFF
V gene: TRBV10-3; J gene: TRBJ2-1; CDR3 protein: CAISESGTVGQFF
V gene: TRBV3-1; J gene: TRBJ1-1; CDR3 protein: CASSQGQRVTEAFF
V gene: TRBV7-9; J gene: TRBJ2-2; CDR3 protein: CASRSYSGSELFF
V gene: TRBV18; J gene: TRBJ1-2; CDR3 protein: CASSLTGGDGHTF
V gene: TRBV27; J gene: TRBJ1-1; CDR3 protein: CASTPLGDTEAFF
V gene: TRBV6-2/TRBV6-3; J gene: TRBJ2-3; CDR3 protein: CASILGTSGSLDTQYF
V gene: TRBV20-1; J gene: TRBJ2-1; CDR3 protein: CSASSAQRERGRSYNEQFF
V gene: TRBV2; J gene: TRBJ2-7; CDR3 protein: CASSRAGREQYF
V gene: TRBV28; J gene: TRBJ1-4; CDR3 protein: CASSAPGGSNEKLFF
V gene: TRBV5-8; J gene: TRBJ2-7; CDR3 protein: CASSFVGQGAYEQYF
V gene: TRBV10-3; J gene: TRBJ2-3; CDR3 protein: CAIRGALTDTQYF
V gene: TRBV5-4; J gene: TRBJ2-1; CDR3 protein: CASSLLQDRPYNEQFF
V gene: TRBV7-9; J gene: TRBJ2-5; CDR3 protein: CASSLGGTGFETQYF
V gene: TRBV28; J gene: TRBJ2-5; CDR3 protein: CASSLSGVEETQYF
V gene: TRBV15; J gene: TRBJ2-7; CDR3 protein: CATSRDRGNYEQYF
V gene: TRBV4-2; J gene: TRBJ1-4; CDR3 protein: CASRQDARRFNEKLFF
V gene: TRBV29-1; J gene: TRBJ2-7; CDR3 protein: CSVEGQASYEQYF
V gene: TRBV28; J gene: TRBJ2-1; CDR3 protein: CASSFPGHSNNEQFF
V gene: TRBV19; J gene: TRBJ1-5; CDR3 protein: CASSSEQRNQPQHF
V gene: TRBV5-1; J gene: TRBJ1-3; CDR3 protein: CASSLGTVGPGNTIYF
V gene: TRBV7-9; J gene: TRBJ2-2; CDR3 protein: CASSFGTSMNTGELFF
V gene: TRBV7-9; J gene: TRBJ2-2; CDR3 protein: CASSARTSGKTGELFF
V gene: TRBV12-3/TRBV12-4; J gene: TRBJ2-2; CDR3 protein: CASSPRSGELFF
V gene: TRBV11-2; J gene: TRBJ2-3; CDR3 protein: CASSFLGSSTDTQYF
V gene: TRBV11-2; J gene: TRBJ2-1; CDR3 protein: CASRTWGDSYNEQFF
V gene: TRBV5-1; J gene: TRBJ2-7; CDR3 protein: CASSASGTSGSYEQYF
V gene: TRBV18; J gene: TRBJ2-1; CDR3 protein: CASSPTGTSHNEQFF
V gene: TRBV27; J gene: TRBJ1-5; CDR3 protein: CASSFRENQPQHF
V gene: TRBV6-6; J gene: TRBJ2-7; CDR3 protein: CASSYSGLAGDYEQYF
V gene: TRBV20-1; J gene: TRBJ1-5; CDR3 protein: CSASSRTPSRTPQHF
V gene: TRBV7-8; J gene: TRBJ1-5; CDR3 protein: CASSLAGGRGRGGSNQPQHF
V gene: TRBV6-1; J gene: TRBJ1-5; CDR3 protein: CASSELGLRVSNQPQHF
V gene: TRBV4-2; J gene: TRBJ1-3; CDR3 protein: CASSQGAAVPGNTIYF
V gene: TRBV6-1; J gene: TRBJ1-3; CDR3 protein: CASSDRSIGARGNTIYF
V gene: TRBV7-2; J gene: TRBJ1-1; CDR3 protein: CASSLGDRAEAFF
V gene: TRBV9; J gene: TRBJ2-3; CDR3 protein: CASSTNTGLAGITQYF
V gene: TRBV9; J gene: TRBJ2-5; CDR3 protein: CASSVSGRSAGKETQYF
V gene: TRBV27; J gene: TRBJ2-1; CDR3 protein: CASSPEGGNYNEQFF
V gene: TRBV7-3; J gene: TRBJ2-1; CDR3 protein: CASSLTAGAAAYNEQFF
V gene: TRBV3-1; J gene: TRBJ2-1; CDR3 protein: CASRLGGLRVNSYNEQFF